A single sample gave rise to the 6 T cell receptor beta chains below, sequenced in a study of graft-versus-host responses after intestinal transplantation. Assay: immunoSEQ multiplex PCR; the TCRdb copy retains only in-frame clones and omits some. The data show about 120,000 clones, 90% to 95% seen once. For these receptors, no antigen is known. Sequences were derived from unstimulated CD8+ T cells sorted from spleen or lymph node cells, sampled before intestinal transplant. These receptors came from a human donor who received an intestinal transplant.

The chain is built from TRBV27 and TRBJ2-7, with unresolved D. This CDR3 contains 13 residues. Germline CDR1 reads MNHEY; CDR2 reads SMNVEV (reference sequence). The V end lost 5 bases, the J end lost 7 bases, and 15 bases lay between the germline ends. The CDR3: CASSTYRAREQYF. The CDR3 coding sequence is TGTGCCAGCAGTACTTATCGAGCACGGGAGCAGTACTTC.

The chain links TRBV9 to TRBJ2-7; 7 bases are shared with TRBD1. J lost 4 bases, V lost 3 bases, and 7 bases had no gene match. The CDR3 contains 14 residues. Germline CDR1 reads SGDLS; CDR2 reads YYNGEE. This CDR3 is CASSAGTDPYEQYF. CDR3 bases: TGTGCCAGCAGCGCCGGGACAGATCCATACGAGCAGTACTTC.

This CDR3 is CASSPGLAGSYEQYF. The CDR3 nucleotides are TGTGCCAGCAGCCCCGGACTAGCGGGAAGCTACGAGCAGTACTTC. The chain is built from TRBV4-2 and TRBJ2-7, with 12 positions matching TRBD2. The CDR3 spans 15 residues. V gave up 4 bases and J gave up 3 bases; unmatched junction bases: 4. In germline, CDR1 is LGHNA, CDR2 YNFKEQ.

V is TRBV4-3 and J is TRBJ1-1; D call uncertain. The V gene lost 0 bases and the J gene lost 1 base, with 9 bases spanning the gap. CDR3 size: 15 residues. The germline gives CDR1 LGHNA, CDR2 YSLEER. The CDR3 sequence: CASSQDRRTNTEAFF. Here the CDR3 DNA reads TGCGCCAGCAGCCAAGATAGGAGGACGAACACTGAAGCTTTCTTT.

CDR3 protein: CASAGATQFF. DNA of the CDR3: TGTGCCAGCGCAGGGGCGACACAGTTCTTC. The rearrangement uses TRBV28 and TRBJ2-1; perhaps TRBD1 as D (6 bases). V gave up 8 bases and J gave up 13 bases, with 12 bases separating them. The CDR3 loop spans 10 amino acids. Germline V gives CDR1 MDHEN, CDR2 SYDVKM.

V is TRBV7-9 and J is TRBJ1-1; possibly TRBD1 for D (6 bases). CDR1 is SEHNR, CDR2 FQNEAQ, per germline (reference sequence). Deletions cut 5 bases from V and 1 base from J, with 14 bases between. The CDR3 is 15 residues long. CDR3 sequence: CASSNRLDRNTEAFF. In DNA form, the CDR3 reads TGTGCCAGCAGCAACAGGTTGGACAGGAACACTGAAGCTTTCTTT.